The clone carrying this T cell receptor (beta chain) came up many times. Antigen unknown. The data are from a study of T cell repertoires in cytomegalovirus infection. As for the study in general: Peptides in the study included HLA-C-restricted and HLA-B-restricted CMV epitopes. Carrying CMV and the relevant HLA type showed in public TCR beta signatures.

Study-level findings and limits: Cumulative public TCR beta family frequency identified carriers of CMV plus the relevant HLA.

TCRdb itself ran the reads through MiXCR, one entry per CDR3 protein. The table includes some 220,000 distinct CDR3 sequences, approximately 40% detected once. The clonotype originates from a human donor in good health (CMV status not recorded). Some clones in this sample may be carry-over from other donors' samples. The input for sequencing was CD8+ T cells from cultured PBMCs, taken from culture after CMV antigen stimulation.

The CDR3, as DNA: TGTGCCAGCAGCTTAAAACCCAGCGACACTAGCGGGGGGGCCGCTAGGGAGCAGTTCTTC. Translation gives CASSLKPSDTSGGAAREQFF. The V gene is TRBV11-2, the J gene TRBJ2-1, with 13 bases fitting TRBD2. The length of the CDR3 is 20 residues. Trimming cost V 2 bases and J 10 bases; bases outside gene matches: 20. Germline V gene lookup returns CDR1 SGHAT and CDR2 FQNNGV.